This TCR beta chain was identified in a study of blood T cell repertoires in COVID-19. The V and J ends lost 4 bases and 11 bases respectively, with 20 bases between them. This CDR3 spans 14 amino acids. CDR1 is LGHDT and CDR2 is YNNKEL in the germline V gene (reference sequence). Libraries were prepared by immunoSEQ multiplex PCR; TCRdb keeps only in-frame clonotypes and omits some of them. The sample includes about 160,000 clones, roughly 80% seen only once; the top ten take approximately 3%. The clonotype originates from an older woman who had recovered from COVID-19. The gene calls are TRBV3-1 (or the pseudogene TRBV3-2) and TRBJ1-1; possible D gene TRBD1, 5 bases. Sequencing was performed on PBMCs or T cells enriched from blood (not recorded which). CDR3: CASSPVMTGDRAFF. Here the CDR3 DNA reads TGTGCCAGCAGCCCGGTTATGACGGGGGATCGGGCTTTCTTT.